This T cell receptor beta chain was recorded in a study of blood T cell repertoires in COVID-19. Study context: Samples taken during acute and convalescent COVID-19 were collected in the United States, Italy and Spain. T cells, B-cell-depleted T cells, or PBMCs supplied cDNA or gDNA.

The CDR3 contains 13 residues. The V end was cut by 5 bases, the J end by 5 bases, with 13 bases between. The Seattle site enrolled patients during active infection and followed them longitudinally. Under the authors' procedure: The authors estimated nucleated cell counts from reference gene primer amplification. Clones were sequenced by immunoSEQ multiplex PCR, and TCRdb holds only the in-frame ones, with some missing. The V and J calls and clone size come from that table; D and trimming were worked out from the DNA. Among 300,000 to 350,000 clones listed, 88% were seen once. This clonotype originated in a woman aged 25-40 years with COVID-19, enrolled during active disease. Sample: peripheral blood. V usage is TRBV5-3 and J usage is TRBJ1-2, with D perhaps TRBD1 (5 bases). TRBV5-3 qualifies as an ORF whose function is uncertain. CDR3 residues: CARRAGIGYGYTF. The CDR3 coding sequence is TGTGCCAGAAGAGCAGGGATCGGTTATGGCTACACCTTC.